This note documents a single TCR beta chain sequence. The antigen remains undetermined. Using a J-beta primer mix together with a sample-barcoded 5' primer, a second PCR was run for roughly 6 to 12 cycles. Each CDR3 protein is one row after TCRdb ran MiXCR on the 5' RACE reads. The table lists 1.5 million or so distinct CDR3 sequences, 40% to 50% of them singletons, with 7.9% in the top ten. This record comes from a study of blood T cells in healthy people across ages. CDR3 length: 13 amino acids. General observations from the study: Per-million-T-cell TCR beta diversity fell roughly linearly with age.

The V call is TRBV12-3 or TRBV12-4, the J call TRBJ2-1; D is unclear. Near its end, the DNA agrees better with TRBJ2-7, so the J call may be wrong. The receptor's source is a woman aged 18-29 years in good health. The sequencing input was blood. In DNA form, the CDR3 reads TGTGCCAGCACCAGAGATCGACGCGATGAGCAGTACTTC. It translates to CASTRDRRDEQYF.